The clone carrying this T cell receptor beta chain was seen at least ten times. The antigen is undetermined. This sample is part of a study of T cells after yellow fever vaccination. Study-level background: Fractions of low cell number were prepared using SMART-Seq v4 Ultra Low Input. Notes on the study in general: Across the CD4 and CD8 compartments, a small share of clonotypes was present in both.

The 5'RACE template-switching step produced TCR cDNA and added a universal primer site and UMIs. TCRdb passed the 5' RACE reads through MiXCR, listing each CDR3 protein once. The profile covers around 300,000 distinct CDR3 sequences, with 3.5% to 4.5% appearing a single time and approximately 19% taken by the ten largest. The clonotype comes from a man aged 18-30 years who received the YFV17D yellow fever vaccine. Material: PBMCs, obtained 15 days after the yellow fever booster vaccination.

The DNA of the CDR3 is TGTGCCTGGAGAACAACTAATGAAAAACTGTTTTTT. This sequence encodes CAWRTTNEKLFF. V usage is TRBV30 and J usage is TRBJ1-4; D unclear. The CDR3 extends over 12 amino acids. Looked up from germline, CDR1 is GTSNPN and CDR2 is SVGIG (reference sequence). V lost 3 bases and J 0 bases, leaving 2 bases between the germline ends.